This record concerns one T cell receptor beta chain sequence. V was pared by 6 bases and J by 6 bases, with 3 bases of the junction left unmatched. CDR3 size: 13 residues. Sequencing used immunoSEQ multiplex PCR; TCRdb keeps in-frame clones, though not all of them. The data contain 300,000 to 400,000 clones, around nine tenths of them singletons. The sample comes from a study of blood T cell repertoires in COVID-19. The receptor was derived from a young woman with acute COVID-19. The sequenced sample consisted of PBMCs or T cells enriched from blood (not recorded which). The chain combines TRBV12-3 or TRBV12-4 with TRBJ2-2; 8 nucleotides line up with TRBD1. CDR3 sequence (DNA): TGTGCCAGCAGGCAGGACAGGGCCGGGGAGCTGTTTTTT. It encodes CASRQDRAGELFF.